A single sample is the source of the 27 T cell receptor beta chains below, sequenced in a study of control samples from healthy donors and cancer patients. Using immunoSEQ multiplex PCR, the repertoire was profiled, and TCRdb retains in-frame clones only, with some absent. The sample shows about 67,000 clones, approximately 89% of them seen only once. The source material was PBMCs. These receptors all stem from a woman in her forties or fifties with head and neck cancer.

The chain joins TRBV3-1 (or the pseudogene TRBV3-2) to TRBJ2-2, with 10 positions matching TRBD2. CDR1 is LGHDT and CDR2 is YNNKEL in the germline V gene (reference sequence). This CDR3 contains 16 residues. J was trimmed by 6 bases and V by 6 bases; bases with no gene match: 10. As DNA, the CDR3 is TGTGCCAGCAGTCCCTCGAAGCGGGGGGGCGCCGGGGAGCTGTTTTTT. It yields the protein CASSPSKRGGAGELFF.

CDR3 DNA sequence: TGCGCCAGCAGCTTGGCCTCTAGCGGGGGGCTAGAGACCCAGTACTTC. It yields the protein CASSLASSGGLETQYF. The V gene is TRBV5-1, the J gene TRBJ2-5, with 11 positions matching TRBD2. This CDR3 comprises 16 residues. The germline V gene has CDR1 SGHRS and CDR2 YFSETQ. J was trimmed by 4 bases and V by 0 bases; bases with no gene match: 5.

The rearrangement links TRBV5-1 to TRBJ1-3, with 9 bases that match TRBD1. CDR3 length: 15 amino acids. CDR1 SGHRS and CDR2 YFSETQ come from the germline V gene. The V and J ends lost 5 bases and 0 bases, in that order; junction bases with no gene match: 3. The CDR3 spells CASSTGQGSGNTIYF. The CDR3 coding sequence is TGCGCCAGCAGTACGGGACAGGGCTCTGGAAACACCATATATTTT. The full variable domain, in which reference TRBV5-1 and TRBJ1-3 provide the parts outside the CDR3, is KAGVTQTPRYLIKTRGQQVTLSCSPISGHRSVSWYQQTPGQGLQFLFEYFSETQRNKGNFPGRFSGRQFSNSRSEMNVSTLELGDSALYLCASSTGQGSGNTIYFGEGSWLTVV.

The gene calls are TRBV7-8 and TRBJ1-2; the D gene is possibly TRBD1 (5 bases). Trimming cost V 5 bases and J 8 bases, with 15 bases left between them. Germline V gene sequence: CDR1 SGHVS, CDR2 FQNEAQ. The CDR3 length is 13 residues. Here the CDR3 reads CASSDGTYRGYTF. CDR3 DNA: TGTGCCAGCAGCGATGGGACTTACCGAGGCTACACCTTC.

The chain recombines TRBV24-1 with TRBJ2-2; maybe TRBD2 (5 bases). Germline V lookup: CDR1 KGHDR, CDR2 SFDVKD. The CDR3 consists of 13 residues. V was cut by 9 bases and J by 3 bases, with 10 bases left in between. CDR3 sequence reads: CATRWGDTGELFF. Here the CDR3 DNA reads TGTGCCACCCGATGGGGAGACACCGGGGAGCTGTTTTTT.

V and J are TRBV6-5 and TRBJ1-1; D gene unclear. Germline CDR1 and CDR2: MNHEY and SVGAGI. This CDR3 is 15 amino acids long. With 5 bases removed from V and 1 base from J, the gap between germline ends came to 14 bases. In DNA form, the CDR3 reads TGTGCCAGCAGTACCCCCGGGGTCGAGAACACTGAAGCTTTCTTT. Translated: CASSTPGVENTEAFF.

This clone has just a few counts. This chain connects TRBV30 to TRBJ1-6; D is uncertain. Germline V lookup: CDR1 GTSNPN, CDR2 SVGIG (reference sequence). The CDR3 is 14 residues long. The ends were cut back, 3 bases at V and 7 bases at J, with 13 bases in the middle. This CDR3 is CAWSRARPNSPLHF. The CDR3 nucleotides read TGTGCCTGGAGCCGAGCACGGCCCAATTCACCCCTCCACTTT.

The chain combines TRBV6-4 with TRBJ2-3; D possibly matches TRBD1 or TRBD2 (5 bases each). CDR3 length: 16 amino acids. The V end was cut by 5 bases, the J end by 6 bases, with 21 bases between. The germline V gene has CDR1 MRHNA and CDR2 SNTAGT. CDR3 coding DNA: TGTGCCAGCAGTAGCACTTCCGGGACCCCCGGGGATACGCAGTATTTT. Its protein product is CASSSTSGTPGDTQYF.

The chain has TRBV7-9 and TRBJ1-1; 9 nucleotides align to TRBD1. The V gene end was trimmed by 5 bases and the J gene end by 5 bases; junction bases not matched to a gene: 6. This CDR3 region has 14 residues. The germline CDR1 and CDR2 sequences are SEHNR and FQNEAQ (reference sequence). CDR3 DNA sequence: TGTGCCAGCAGCACAACAGGGGGCAGAACTGAAGCTTTCTTT. This codes for CASSTTGGRTEAFF.

This clone was seen once. The V call is TRBV2, the J call TRBJ2-7; 11 bases fit TRBD2. Germline V gene data show CDR1 as SNHLY and CDR2 as FYNNEI. CDR3 size: 16 residues. After removal of 8 bases from V and 5 bases from J, the junction contained 14 bases not matched to a gene. The CDR3 DNA follows: TGTGCCAGCCTCAAAGGACTAGCGGGTTCCAAGAACGAGCAGTACTTC. Translating gives CASLKGLAGSKNEQYF.

V and J are TRBV7-3 and TRBJ2-3; TRBD2 aligns across 7 bases. V lost 2 bases to trimming and J lost 1 base; unmatched junction nucleotides: 0. The CDR3 totals 14 residues. The germline gives CDR1 SGHTA, CDR2 FQGTGA. The CDR3 coding sequence is TGTGCCAGCAGCTTAGCGGGGGGCACAGATACGCAGTATTTT. Translated, it gives CASSLAGGTDTQYF.

This clone appeared once. V and J are TRBV9 and TRBJ2-7; 10 positions agree with TRBD2. Germline trimming cut 7 bases from V and 3 bases from J; bases unmatched to any gene: 1. Germline CDR1 SGDLS, CDR2 YYNGEE. The CDR3 loop spans 12 amino acids. Here the CDR3 reads CASGTSVYEQYF. The CDR3 nucleotides read TGTGCCAGCGGGACTAGCGTCTACGAGCAGTACTTC.

This chain's CDR3 is CASSLGAGQETQYF. The CDR3 DNA follows: TGTGCCAGCAGCTTGGGGGCGGGTCAAGAGACCCAGTACTTC. V and J are TRBV5-5 and TRBJ2-5; maybe TRBD2 (5 bases). The CDR3 contains 14 residues. Germline V lookup: CDR1 SGHKS, CDR2 YYEKEE (reference sequence). Trimming left V 0 bases short and J 2 bases short, with 8 bases between.

This clone has just one count. The gene calls are TRBV3-1 (or the pseudogene TRBV3-2) and TRBJ2-1; the D is unclear. The CDR3 runs to 13 residues. Germline assignment: CDR1 LGHDT and CDR2 YNNKEL (reference sequence). Deletions cut 8 bases from V and 0 bases from J, with 8 bases between. The CDR3 DNA follows: TGTGCCAGCGGGCGGAGCTCCTACAATGAGCAGTTCTTC. Translation: CASGRSSYNEQFF.

The chain is built from TRBV5-8 and TRBJ1-1, with D hard to call. The CDR3 is 14 amino acids. V was pared by 0 bases and J by 0 bases, with 6 bases between. Germline values: CDR1 SGHTS, CDR2 YDEGEE. The CDR3 DNA follows: TGTGCCAGCAGCTTGGGACGCCTGAACACTGAAGCTTTCTTT. Its protein is CASSLGRLNTEAFF. The full variable domain, its missing parts supplied by reference TRBV5-8 and TRBJ1-1, is EAGVTQSPTHLIKTRGQQATLRCSPISGHTSVYWYQQALGLGLQFLLWYDEGEERNRGNFPPRFSGRQFPNYSSELNVNALELEDSALYLCASSLGRLNTEAFFGQGTRLTVV.

The chain recombines TRBV19 with TRBJ2-5, with 8 bases fitting TRBD1. Germline V gene lookup returns CDR1 LNHDA and CDR2 SQIVND (reference sequence). Trimming took 5 bases from V and 1 from J; bases not matched to a gene: 3. The CDR3 length is 14 residues. The CDR3 sequence is CASSPTGVQETQYF. Written as DNA, the CDR3 is TGTGCCAGTAGTCCGACAGGGGTCCAAGAGACCCAGTACTTC.

V usage is TRBV27 and J usage is TRBJ2-7; 7 bases are a match to TRBD1. This CDR3 spans 15 amino acids. V shed 5 bases, J shed 3 bases, and the junction held 10 bases outside the gene matches. Germline-derived CDR1 and CDR2 are MNHEY and SMNVEV (reference sequence). CDR3 loop: CASSLLTTGNYEQYF. The CDR3 bases are TGTGCCAGCAGTCTCCTCACGACAGGGAACTACGAGCAGTACTTC.

This clone has only a few counts. The chain joins TRBV9 to TRBJ1-5, with a tentative D call TRBD1 (5 bases). This CDR3 contains 15 residues. Trimming pared 4 bases from V and 3 bases from J, leaving 14 bases between. Germline CDR1 reads SGDLS; CDR2 reads YYNGEE. CDR3 nucleotide sequence: TGTGCCAGCAGCCTCGGGACTGCCGACAATCAGCCCCAGCATTTT. This codes for CASSLGTADNQPQHF.

This rearrangement joins TRBV2 to TRBJ1-2, with 7 bases matching TRBD1. This CDR3 spans 15 amino acids. CDR1 and CDR2 (germline): SNHLY, FYNNEI. With 1 base clipped from V and 5 bases from J, the junction kept 7 bases outside the gene matches. CDR3 nucleotides: TGTGCCAGCAGTGAAGGAGGGACAGCACTTTATGGCTACACCTTC. Encoded protein: CASSEGGTALYGYTF.

The rearrangement joins TRBV5-8 to TRBJ2-5, with D uncertain. The germline V and J ends were trimmed by 4 bases and 5 bases, with 18 bases remaining between them. Germline CDR1 reads SGHTS; CDR2 reads YDEGEE. This CDR3 region has 15 residues. The CDR3 sequence is CASSSEARPHETQYF. The CDR3 DNA reads as TGTGCCAGCAGCAGCGAGGCCCGGCCCCATGAGACCCAGTACTTC.

Only one count was recorded for this clone. The chain joins TRBV27 to TRBJ2-7; 8 bases fit TRBD2. The germline V gene encodes CDR1 MNHEY and CDR2 SMNVEV (reference sequence). The CDR3 totals 12 residues. The V gene end was trimmed by 6 bases and the J gene end by 6 bases; junction bases not matched to a gene: 4. This chain's CDR3 is CASRSGGREQYF. Here the CDR3 DNA reads TGTGCCAGCAGATCGGGGGGGCGCGAGCAGTACTTC.

This chain uses TRBV27 with TRBJ2-6, with D perhaps TRBD1 (6 bases). V lost 6 bases and J lost 0, with 12 bases in between. The CDR3 contains 16 residues. Germline V lookup: CDR1 MNHEY, CDR2 SMNVEV (reference sequence). The CDR3 DNA is TGTGCCAGCAGCCGTCAGGGGAGCTCTGGGGCCAACGTCCTGACTTTC. Protein product: CASSRQGSSGANVLTF.

The gene calls are TRBV10-1 and TRBJ2-7; D is possibly TRBD1 (6 bases). Between the trimmed V and J ends, which lost 3 bases and 2 bases, there was a span of 17 bases. Germline loops: CDR1 WNHNN, CDR2 SYGVQD (reference sequence). The CDR3 contains 16 residues. CDR3 amino acids: CASSDTGTRDPYEQYF. The CDR3 DNA follows: TGCGCCAGCAGTGATACCGGGACAAGGGACCCCTACGAGCAGTACTTC.

The rearrangement uses TRBV3-1 (or the pseudogene TRBV3-2) and TRBJ2-2; a possible D gene is TRBD1 (6 bases). The CDR3 length is 17 residues. Germline-derived CDR1 and CDR2 are LGHDT and YNNKEL (reference sequence). Trimming shortened V by 3 bases and J by 5 bases, and 19 bases separated the two germline ends. The CDR3 loop is CASSQPLPRGTTGELFF. CDR3 coding DNA: TGTGCCAGCAGCCAGCCCCTTCCTAGGGGGACGACCGGGGAGCTGTTTTTT.

This clone was detected only once. CDR3 in amino acids: CASSQDRARLQPYEQYF. The CDR3 DNA reads as TGCGCCAGCAGCCAAGATAGAGCCCGGCTTCAGCCCTACGAGCAGTACTTC. The rearrangement uses TRBV4-1 and TRBJ2-7; D is uncertain. The CDR3 runs to 17 residues. Trimming stripped 0 bases from V and 2 bases from J, with 17 bases between. Per germline, CDR1 MGHRA and CDR2 YSYEKL.

The chain uses TRBV4-1 and TRBJ2-7; D tentatively reads TRBD1 or TRBD2 (6 bases each). V lost 5 bases and J lost 5, with 19 bases in between. The CDR3 length is 15 residues. The V gene's germline CDR1 is MGHRA and CDR2 YSYEKL. This CDR3 reads CASSSGTYEGDEQYF. The CDR3, as DNA: TGCGCCAGCAGCTCCGGGACTTACGAGGGGGACGAGCAGTACTTC.

This sequence joins TRBV3-1 (or the pseudogene TRBV3-2) and TRBJ1-6; D ambiguous. This CDR3 is 16 amino acids long. V dropped 1 base and J dropped 9 bases, with 16 bases sitting between them. Per the germline V gene, CDR1 is LGHDT and CDR2 is YNNKEL (reference sequence). The CDR3 is CASSQAPVSWGSPLHF. The CDR3 DNA reads TGTGCCAGCAGCCAAGCTCCGGTGTCCTGGGGTTCACCCCTCCACTTT.